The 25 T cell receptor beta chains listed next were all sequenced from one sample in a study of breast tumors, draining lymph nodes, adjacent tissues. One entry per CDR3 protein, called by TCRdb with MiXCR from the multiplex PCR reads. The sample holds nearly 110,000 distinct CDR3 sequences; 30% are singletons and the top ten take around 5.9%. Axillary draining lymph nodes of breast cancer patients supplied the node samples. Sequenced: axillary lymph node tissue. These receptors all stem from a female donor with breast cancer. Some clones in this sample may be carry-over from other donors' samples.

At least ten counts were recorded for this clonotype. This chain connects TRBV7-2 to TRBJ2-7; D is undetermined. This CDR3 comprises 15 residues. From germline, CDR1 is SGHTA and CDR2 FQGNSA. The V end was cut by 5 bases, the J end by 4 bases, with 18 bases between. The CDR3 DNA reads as TGTGCCAGCAGCCTGGCCTCTTCGAAGACTTACGAGCAGTACTTC. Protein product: CASSLASSKTYEQYF.

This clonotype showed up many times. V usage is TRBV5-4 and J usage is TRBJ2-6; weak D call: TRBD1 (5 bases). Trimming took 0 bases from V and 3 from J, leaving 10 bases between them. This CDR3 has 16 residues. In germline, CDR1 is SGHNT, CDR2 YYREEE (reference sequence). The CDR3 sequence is CASSLGRALGANVLTF. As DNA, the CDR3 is TGTGCCAGCAGCTTGGGCAGGGCGCTTGGGGCCAACGTCCTGACTTTC.

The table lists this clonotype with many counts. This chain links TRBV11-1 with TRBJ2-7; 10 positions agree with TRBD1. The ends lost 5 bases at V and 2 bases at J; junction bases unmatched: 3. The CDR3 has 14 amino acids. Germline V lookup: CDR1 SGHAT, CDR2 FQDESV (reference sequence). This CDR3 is CASSPGTGAYEQYF. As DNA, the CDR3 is TGTGCCAGCAGCCCCGGGACAGGGGCCTACGAGCAGTACTTC.

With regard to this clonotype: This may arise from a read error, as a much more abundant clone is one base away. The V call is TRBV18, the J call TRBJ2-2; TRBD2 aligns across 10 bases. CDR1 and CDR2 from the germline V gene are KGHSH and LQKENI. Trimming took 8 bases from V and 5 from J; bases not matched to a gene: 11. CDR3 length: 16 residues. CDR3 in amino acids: CASPLLAGWRTGELFF. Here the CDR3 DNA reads TGTGCCAGCCCACTACTAGCGGGATGGAGGACCGGGGAGCTGTTTTTT.

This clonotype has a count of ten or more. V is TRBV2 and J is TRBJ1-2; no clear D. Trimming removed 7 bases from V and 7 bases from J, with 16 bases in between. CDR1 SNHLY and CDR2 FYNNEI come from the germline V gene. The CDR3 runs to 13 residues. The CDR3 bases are TGTGCCAGCAAGACGGCCGAGTCCTTTGGCTACACCTTC. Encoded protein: CASKTAESFGYTF. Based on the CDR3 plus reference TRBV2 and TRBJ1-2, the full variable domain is EPEVTQTPSHQVTQMGQEVILRCVPISNHLYFYWYRQILGQKVEFLVSFYNNEISEKSEIFDDQFSVERPDGSNFTLKIRSTKLEDSAMYFCASKTAESFGYTFGSGTRLTVV.

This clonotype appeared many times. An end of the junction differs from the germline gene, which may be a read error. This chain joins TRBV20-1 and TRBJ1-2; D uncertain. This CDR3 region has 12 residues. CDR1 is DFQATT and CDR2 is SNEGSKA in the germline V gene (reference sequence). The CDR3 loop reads CSARVQNYGSTF. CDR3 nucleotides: TGCAGTGCTAGAGTACAGAACTATGGCTCCACCTTC.

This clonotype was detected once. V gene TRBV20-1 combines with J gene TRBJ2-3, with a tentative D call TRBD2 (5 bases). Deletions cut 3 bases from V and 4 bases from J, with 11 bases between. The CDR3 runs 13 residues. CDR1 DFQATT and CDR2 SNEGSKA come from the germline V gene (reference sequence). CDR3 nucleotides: TGCAGTGCTAGTATGCGGGTCCCAGATACGCAGTATTTT. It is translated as CSASMRVPDTQYF.

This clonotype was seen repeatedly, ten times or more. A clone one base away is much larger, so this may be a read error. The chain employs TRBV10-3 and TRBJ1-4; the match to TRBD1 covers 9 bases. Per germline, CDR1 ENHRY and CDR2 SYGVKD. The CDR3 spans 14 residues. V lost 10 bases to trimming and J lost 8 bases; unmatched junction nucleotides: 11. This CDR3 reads CATGQGISGEKLFF. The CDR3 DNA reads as TGTGCCACGGGACAGGGTATTTCAGGAGAAAAACTGTTTTTT.

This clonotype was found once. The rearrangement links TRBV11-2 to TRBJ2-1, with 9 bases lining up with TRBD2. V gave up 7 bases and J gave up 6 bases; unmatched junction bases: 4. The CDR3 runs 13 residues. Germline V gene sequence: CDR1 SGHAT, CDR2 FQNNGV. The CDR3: CASTIAGANEQFF. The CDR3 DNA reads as TGTGCCAGCACTATAGCGGGGGCCAATGAGCAGTTCTTC.

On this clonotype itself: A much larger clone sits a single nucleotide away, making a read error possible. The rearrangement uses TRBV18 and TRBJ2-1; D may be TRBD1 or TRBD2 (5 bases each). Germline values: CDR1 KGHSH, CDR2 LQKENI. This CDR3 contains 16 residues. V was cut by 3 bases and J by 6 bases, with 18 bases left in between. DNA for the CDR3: TGTGCCAGCTCACCTCCCGGGACCTTGTACCTCAATGAGCAGTTCTTC. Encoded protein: CASSPPGTLYLNEQFF.

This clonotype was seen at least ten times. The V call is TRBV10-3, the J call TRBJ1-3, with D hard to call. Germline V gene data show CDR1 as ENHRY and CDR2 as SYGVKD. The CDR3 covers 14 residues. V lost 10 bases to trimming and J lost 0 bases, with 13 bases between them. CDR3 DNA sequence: TGTGCCACCTATAGCCCTAGCTCTGGAAACACCATATATTTT. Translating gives CATYSPSSGNTIYF.

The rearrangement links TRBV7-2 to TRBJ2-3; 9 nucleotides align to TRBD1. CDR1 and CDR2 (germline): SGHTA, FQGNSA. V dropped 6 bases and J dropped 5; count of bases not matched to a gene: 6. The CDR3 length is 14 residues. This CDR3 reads CASRPGQGEDTQYF. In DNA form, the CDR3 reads TGTGCCAGCAGGCCGGGACAGGGTGAAGATACGCAGTATTTT.

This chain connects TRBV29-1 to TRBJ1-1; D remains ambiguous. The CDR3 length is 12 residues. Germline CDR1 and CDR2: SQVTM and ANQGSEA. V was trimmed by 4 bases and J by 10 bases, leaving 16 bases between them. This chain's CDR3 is CSVVTVGVRAFF. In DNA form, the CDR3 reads TGCAGCGTTGTAACAGTTGGGGTCCGAGCTTTCTTT.

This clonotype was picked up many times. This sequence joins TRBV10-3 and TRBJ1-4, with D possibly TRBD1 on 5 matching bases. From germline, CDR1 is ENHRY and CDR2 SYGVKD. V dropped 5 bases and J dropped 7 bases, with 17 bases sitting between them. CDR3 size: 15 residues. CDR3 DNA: TGTGCCATCAGTCAAACCGGGGGGGTTGGTGAAAAACTGTTTTTT. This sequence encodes CAISQTGGVGEKLFF.

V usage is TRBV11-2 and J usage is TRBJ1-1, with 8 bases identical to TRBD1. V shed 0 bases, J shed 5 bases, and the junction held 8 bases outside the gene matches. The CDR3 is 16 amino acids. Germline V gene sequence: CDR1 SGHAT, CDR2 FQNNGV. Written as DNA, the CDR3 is TGTGCCAGCAGCTTAGATCAGGGGGCGTTGGGTACTGAAGCTTTCTTT. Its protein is CASSLDQGALGTEAFF.

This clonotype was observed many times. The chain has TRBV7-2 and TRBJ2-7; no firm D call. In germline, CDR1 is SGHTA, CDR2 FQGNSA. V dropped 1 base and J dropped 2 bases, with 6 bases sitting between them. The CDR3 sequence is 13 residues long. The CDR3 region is CASSLGRTYEQYF. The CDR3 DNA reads TGTGCCAGCAGCTTAGGTAGGACCTACGAGCAGTACTTC.

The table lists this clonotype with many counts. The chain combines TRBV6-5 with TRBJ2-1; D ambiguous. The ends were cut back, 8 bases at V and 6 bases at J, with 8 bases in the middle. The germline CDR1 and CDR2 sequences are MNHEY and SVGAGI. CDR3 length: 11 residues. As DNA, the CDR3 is TGTGCCAGCGCAATCCGCAATGAGCAGTTCTTC. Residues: CASAIRNEQFF.

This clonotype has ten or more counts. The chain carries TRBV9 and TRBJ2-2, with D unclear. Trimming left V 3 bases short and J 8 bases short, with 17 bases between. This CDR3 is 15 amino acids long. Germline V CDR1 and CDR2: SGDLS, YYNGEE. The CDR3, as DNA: TGTGCCAGCAGCGCCGGACGGCCCTCGGTGGGGGAGCTGTTTTTT. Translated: CASSAGRPSVGELFF.

The CDR3 coding sequence is TGTGCCAGCAGTTTTTTCCTTGGGAGAAACACCATATATTTT. This gives the protein CASSFFLGRNTIYF. The chain couples TRBV11-1 to TRBJ1-3; no clear D gene. Trimming shortened V by 6 bases and J by 5 bases, and 14 bases separated the two germline ends. The CDR3 covers 14 residues. CDR1 and CDR2 (germline): SGHAT, FQDESV (reference sequence).

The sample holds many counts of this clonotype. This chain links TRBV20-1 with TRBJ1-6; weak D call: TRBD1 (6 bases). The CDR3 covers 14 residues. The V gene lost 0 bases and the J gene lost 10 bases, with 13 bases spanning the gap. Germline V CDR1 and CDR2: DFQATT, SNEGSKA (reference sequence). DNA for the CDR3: TGCAGTGCTAGAGAGGGGGCGCTTGTCTCACCCCTCCACTTT. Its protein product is CSAREGALVSPLHF.

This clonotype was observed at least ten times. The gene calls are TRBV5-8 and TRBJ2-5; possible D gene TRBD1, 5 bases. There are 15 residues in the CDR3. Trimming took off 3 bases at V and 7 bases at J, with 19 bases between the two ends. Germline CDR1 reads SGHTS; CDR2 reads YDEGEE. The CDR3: CASSSPTADWGTQYF. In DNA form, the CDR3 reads TGTGCCAGCAGCTCGCCGACAGCCGACTGGGGGACCCAGTACTTC. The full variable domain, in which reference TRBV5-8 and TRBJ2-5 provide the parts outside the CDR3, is EAGVTQSPTHLIKTRGQQATLRCSPISGHTSVYWYQQALGLGLQFLLWYDEGEERNRGNFPPRFSGRQFPNYSSELNVNALELEDSALYLCASSSPTADWGTQYFGPGTRLLVL.

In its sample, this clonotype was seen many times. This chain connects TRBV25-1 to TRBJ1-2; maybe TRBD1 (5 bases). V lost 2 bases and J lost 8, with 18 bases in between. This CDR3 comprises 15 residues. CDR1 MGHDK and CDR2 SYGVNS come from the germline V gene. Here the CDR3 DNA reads TGTGCCAGCAGTGAACTTTCCTGGGGGAAGGAGGGCTACACCTTC. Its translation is CASSELSWGKEGYTF.

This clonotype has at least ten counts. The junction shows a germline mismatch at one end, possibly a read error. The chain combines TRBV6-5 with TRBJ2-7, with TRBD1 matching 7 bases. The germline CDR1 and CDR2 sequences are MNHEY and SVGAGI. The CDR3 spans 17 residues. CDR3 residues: CASSHSMLGGSSYEQYF. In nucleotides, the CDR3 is TGTGCCAGCAGTCACTCGATGTTAGGGGGCTCTTCCTACGAGCAGTACTTC.

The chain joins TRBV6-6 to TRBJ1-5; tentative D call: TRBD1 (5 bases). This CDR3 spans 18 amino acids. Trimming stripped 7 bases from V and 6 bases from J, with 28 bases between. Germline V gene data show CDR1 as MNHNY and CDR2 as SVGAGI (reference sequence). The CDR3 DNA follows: TGTGCCAGCAACCCTTCGGGACCCTCTTTCGCCGGAGGTCAGCCCCAGCATTTT. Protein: CASNPSGPSFAGGQPQHF.

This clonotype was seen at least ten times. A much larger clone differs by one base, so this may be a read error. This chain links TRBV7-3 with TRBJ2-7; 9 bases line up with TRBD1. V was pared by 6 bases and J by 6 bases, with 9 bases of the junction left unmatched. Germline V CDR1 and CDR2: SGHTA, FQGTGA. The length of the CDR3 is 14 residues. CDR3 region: CASSPGQGPCEQYF. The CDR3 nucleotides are TGTGCCAGCAGTCCGGGACAGGGCCCCTGCGAGCAGTACTTC. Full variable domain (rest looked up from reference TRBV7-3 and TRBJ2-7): GAGVSQTPSNKVTEKGKYVELRCDPISGHTALYWYRQSLGQGPEFLIYFQGTGAADDSGLPNDRFFAVRPEGSVSTLKIQRTERGDSAVYLCASSPGQGPCEQYFGPGTRLTVT.